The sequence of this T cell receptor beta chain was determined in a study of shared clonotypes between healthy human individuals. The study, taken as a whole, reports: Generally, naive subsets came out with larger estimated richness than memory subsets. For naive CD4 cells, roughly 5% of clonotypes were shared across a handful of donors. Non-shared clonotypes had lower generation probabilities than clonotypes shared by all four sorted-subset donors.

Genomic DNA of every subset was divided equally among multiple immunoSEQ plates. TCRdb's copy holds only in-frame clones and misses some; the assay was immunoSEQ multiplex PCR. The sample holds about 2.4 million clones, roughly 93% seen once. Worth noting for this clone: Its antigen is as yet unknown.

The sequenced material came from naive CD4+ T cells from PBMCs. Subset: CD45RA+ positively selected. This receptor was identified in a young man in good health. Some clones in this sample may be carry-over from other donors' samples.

The CDR3 region is CASSILSRTGYGYTF. The CDR3 coding sequence is TGTGCCAGTAGTATTTTATCGCGGACAGGCTATGGCTACACCTTC. The chain employs TRBV19 and TRBJ1-2; TRBD1 matches 7 bases. The CDR3 runs 15 residues. Unmatched junction bases numbered 8, after V lost 3 bases and J lost 4 bases. Germline assignment: CDR1 LNHDA and CDR2 SQIVND (reference sequence).